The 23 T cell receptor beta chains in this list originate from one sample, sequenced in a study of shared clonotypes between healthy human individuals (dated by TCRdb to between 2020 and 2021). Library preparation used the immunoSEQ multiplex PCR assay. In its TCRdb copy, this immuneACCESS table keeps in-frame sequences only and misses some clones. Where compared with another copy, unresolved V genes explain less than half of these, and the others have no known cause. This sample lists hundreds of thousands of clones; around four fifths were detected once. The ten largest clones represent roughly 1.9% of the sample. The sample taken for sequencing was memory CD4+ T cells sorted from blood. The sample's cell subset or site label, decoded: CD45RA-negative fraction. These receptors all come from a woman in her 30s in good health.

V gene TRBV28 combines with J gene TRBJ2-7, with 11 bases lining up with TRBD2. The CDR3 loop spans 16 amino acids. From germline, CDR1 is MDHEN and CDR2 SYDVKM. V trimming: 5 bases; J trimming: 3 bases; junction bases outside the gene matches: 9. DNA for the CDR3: TGTGCCAGCAGTGGGGACGCCGGGACTAGCGGCTACGAGCAGTACTTC. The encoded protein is CASSGDAGTSGYEQYF.

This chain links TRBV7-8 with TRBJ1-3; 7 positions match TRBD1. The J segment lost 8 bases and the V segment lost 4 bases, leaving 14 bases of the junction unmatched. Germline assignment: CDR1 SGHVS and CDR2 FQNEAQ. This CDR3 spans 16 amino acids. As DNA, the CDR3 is TGTGCCAGCAGCTCGACCGTCAGGGGGGTTGACGACACCATATATTTT. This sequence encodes CASSSTVRGVDDTIYF.

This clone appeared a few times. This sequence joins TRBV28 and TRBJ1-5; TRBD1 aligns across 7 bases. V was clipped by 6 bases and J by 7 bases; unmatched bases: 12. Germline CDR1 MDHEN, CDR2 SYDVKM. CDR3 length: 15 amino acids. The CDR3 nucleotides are TGTGCCAGCAGCGACAGGGATATGCAATGGCAGCCCCAGCATTTT. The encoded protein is CASSDRDMQWQPQHF.

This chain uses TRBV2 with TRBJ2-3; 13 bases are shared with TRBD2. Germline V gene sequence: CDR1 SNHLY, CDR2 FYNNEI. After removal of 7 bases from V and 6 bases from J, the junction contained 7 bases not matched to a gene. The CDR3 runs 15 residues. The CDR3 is CASTKLAGGPDTQYF. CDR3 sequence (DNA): TGTGCCAGCACGAAACTAGCGGGAGGGCCGGATACGCAGTATTTT.

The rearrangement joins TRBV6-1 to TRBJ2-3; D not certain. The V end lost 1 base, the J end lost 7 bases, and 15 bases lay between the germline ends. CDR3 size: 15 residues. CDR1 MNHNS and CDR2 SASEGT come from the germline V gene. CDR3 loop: CASSEGNYLLNTQYF. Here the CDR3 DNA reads TGTGCCAGCAGTGAAGGGAACTACCTCTTAAATACGCAGTATTTT.

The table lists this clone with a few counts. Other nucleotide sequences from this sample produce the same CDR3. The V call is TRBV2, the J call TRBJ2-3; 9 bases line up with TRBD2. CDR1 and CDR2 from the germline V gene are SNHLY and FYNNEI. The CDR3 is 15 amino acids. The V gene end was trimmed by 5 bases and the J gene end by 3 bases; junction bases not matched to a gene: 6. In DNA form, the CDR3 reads TGTGCCAGCAGTCCTTTGACTAGCGGAACAGATACGCAGTATTTT. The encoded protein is CASSPLTSGTDTQYF.

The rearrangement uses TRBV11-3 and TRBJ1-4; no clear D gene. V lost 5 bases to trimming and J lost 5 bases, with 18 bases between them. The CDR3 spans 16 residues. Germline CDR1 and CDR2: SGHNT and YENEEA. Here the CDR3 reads CASSPVGRLPNEKLFF. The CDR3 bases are TGTGCCAGCAGCCCCGTTGGCAGGCTCCCAAATGAAAAACTGTTTTTT.

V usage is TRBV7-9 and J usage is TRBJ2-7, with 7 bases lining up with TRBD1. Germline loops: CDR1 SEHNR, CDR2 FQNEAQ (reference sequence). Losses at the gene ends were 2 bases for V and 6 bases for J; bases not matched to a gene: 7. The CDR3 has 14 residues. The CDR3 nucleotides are TGTGCCAGCAGCTTATCTGGACAGGTGAGCGAGCAGTACTTC. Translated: CASSLSGQVSEQYF.

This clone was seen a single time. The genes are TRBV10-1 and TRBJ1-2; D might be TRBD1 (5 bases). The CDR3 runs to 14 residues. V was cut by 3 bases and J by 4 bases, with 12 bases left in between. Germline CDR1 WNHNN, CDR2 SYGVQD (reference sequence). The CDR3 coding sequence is TGCGCCAGCAGTGAAGACAGTTTCCCCTATGGCTACACCTTC. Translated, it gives CASSEDSFPYGYTF.

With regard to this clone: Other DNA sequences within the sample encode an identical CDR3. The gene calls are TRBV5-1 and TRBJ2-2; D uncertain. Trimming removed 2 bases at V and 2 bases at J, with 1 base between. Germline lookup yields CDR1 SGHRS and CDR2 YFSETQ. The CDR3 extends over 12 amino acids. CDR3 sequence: CASSFNTGELFF. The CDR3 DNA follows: TGCGCCAGCAGCTTCAACACCGGGGAGCTGTTTTTT.

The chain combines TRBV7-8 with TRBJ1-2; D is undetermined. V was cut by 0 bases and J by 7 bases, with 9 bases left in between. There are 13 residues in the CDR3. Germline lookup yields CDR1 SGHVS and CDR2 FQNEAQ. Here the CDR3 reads CASSLALGSGYTF. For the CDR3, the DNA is TGTGCCAGCAGCTTAGCCCTTGGGAGTGGCTACACCTTC.

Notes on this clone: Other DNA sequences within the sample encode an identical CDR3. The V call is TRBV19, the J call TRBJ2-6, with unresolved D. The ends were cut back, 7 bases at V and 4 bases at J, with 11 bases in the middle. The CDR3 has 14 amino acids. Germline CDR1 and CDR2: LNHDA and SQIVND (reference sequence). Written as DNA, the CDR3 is TGTGCCAGTAAAAGTGGGGTAGGGGCCAACGTCCTGACTTTC. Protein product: CASKSGVGANVLTF. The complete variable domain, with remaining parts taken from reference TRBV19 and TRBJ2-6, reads DGGITQSPKYLFRKEGQNVTLSCEQNLNHDAMYWYRQDPGQGLRLIYYSQIVNDFQKGDIAEGYSVSREKKESFPLTVTSAQKNPTAFYLCASKSGVGANVLTFGAGSRLTVL.

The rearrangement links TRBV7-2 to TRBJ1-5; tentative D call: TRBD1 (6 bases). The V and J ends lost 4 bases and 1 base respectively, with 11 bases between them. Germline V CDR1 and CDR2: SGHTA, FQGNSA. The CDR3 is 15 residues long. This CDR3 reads CASSSQQGSNQPQHF. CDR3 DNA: TGTGCCAGCAGCTCCCAACAGGGAAGCAATCAGCCCCAGCATTTT. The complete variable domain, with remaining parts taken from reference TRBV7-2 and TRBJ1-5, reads GAGVSQSPSNKVTEKGKDVELRCDPISGHTALYWYRQSLGQGLEFLIYFQGNSAPDKSGLPSDRFSAERTGGSVSTLTIQRTQQEDSAVYLCASSSQQGSNQPQHFGDGTRLSIL.

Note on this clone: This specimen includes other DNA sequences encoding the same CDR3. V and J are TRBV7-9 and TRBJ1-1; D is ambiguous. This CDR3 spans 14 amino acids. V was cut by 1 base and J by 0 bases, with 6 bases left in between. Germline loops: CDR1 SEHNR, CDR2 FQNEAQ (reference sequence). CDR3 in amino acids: CASSLGALNTEAFF. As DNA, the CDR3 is TGTGCCAGCAGCTTAGGGGCCTTGAACACTGAAGCTTTCTTT.

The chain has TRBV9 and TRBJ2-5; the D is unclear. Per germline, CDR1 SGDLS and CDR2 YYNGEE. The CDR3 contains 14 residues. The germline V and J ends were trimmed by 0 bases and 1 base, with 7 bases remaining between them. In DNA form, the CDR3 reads TGTGCCAGCAGCGTAGGGCAAATCCAAGAGACCCAGTACTTC. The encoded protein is CASSVGQIQETQYF.

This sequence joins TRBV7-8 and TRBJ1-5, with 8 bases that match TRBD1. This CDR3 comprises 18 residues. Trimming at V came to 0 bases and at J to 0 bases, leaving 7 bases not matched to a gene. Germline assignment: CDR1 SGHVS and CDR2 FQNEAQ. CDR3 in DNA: TGTGCCAGCAGCTTAGCGGCAGGGGGCCGATATAGCAATCAGCCCCAGCATTTT. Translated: CASSLAAGGRYSNQPQHF.

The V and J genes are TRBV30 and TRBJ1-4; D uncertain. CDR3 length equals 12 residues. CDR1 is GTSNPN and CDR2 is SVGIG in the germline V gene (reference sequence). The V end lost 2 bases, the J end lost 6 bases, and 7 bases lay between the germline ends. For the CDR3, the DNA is TGTGCCTGGAGTTATGGTTATGAAAAACTGTTTTTT. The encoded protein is CAWSYGYEKLFF.

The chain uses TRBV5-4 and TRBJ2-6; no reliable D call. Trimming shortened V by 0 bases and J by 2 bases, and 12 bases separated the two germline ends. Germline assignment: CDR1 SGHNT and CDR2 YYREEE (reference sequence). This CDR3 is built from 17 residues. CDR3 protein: CASSLGGPSPGANVLTF. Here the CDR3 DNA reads TGTGCCAGCAGCTTGGGAGGCCCATCCCCTGGGGCCAACGTCCTGACTTTC.

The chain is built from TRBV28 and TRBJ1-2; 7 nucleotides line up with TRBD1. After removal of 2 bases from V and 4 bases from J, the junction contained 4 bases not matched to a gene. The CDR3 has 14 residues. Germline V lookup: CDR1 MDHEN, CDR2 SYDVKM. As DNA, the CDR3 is TGTGCCAGCAGTTTAATAGGGGGCGCCTATGGCTACACCTTC. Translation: CASSLIGGAYGYTF.

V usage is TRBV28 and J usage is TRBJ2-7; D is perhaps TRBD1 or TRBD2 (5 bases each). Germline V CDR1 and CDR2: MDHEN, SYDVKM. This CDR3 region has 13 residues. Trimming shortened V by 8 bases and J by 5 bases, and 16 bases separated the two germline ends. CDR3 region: CASGLEGPHEQYF. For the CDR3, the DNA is TGTGCCAGCGGCCTAGAGGGGCCCCACGAGCAGTACTTC. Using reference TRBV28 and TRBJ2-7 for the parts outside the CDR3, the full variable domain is DVKVTQSSRYLVKRTGEKVFLECVQDMDHENMFWYRQDPGLGLRLIYFSYDVKMKEKGDIPEGYSVSREKKERFSLILESASTNQTSMYLCASGLEGPHEQYFGPGTRLTVT.

The CDR3 bases are TGTGCCAGCAGCTTAGAGGTCGGGGGGTCCACCCACTATGGCTACACCTTC. Translating gives CASSLEVGGSTHYGYTF. This chain links TRBV7-9 with TRBJ1-2; D possibly corresponds to TRBD1 (5 bases). Germline CDR1 reads SEHNR; CDR2 reads FQNEAQ (reference sequence). The V end lost 1 base, the J end lost 3 bases, and 18 bases lay between the germline ends. This CDR3 spans 17 amino acids.

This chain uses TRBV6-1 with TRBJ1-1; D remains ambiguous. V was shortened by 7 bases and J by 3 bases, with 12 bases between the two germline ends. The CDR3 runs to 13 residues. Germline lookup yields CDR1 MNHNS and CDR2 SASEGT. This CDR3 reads CASKKGRDTEAFF. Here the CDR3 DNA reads TGTGCCAGCAAAAAGGGAAGGGACACTGAAGCTTTCTTT.

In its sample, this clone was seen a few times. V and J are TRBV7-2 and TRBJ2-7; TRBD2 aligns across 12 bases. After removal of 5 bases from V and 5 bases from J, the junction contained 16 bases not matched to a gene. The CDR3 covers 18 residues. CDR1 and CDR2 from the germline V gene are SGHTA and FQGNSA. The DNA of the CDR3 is TGTGCCAGCAGCCCCCGACAGGCGCCTAGACTAGCGGGAGACGAGCAGTACTTC. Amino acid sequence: CASSPRQAPRLAGDEQYF.